Included here is one TCR beta chain sequence, with context. The CDR3 covers 14 residues. Germline V CDR1 and CDR2: SGHRS, YFSETQ. The V gene lost 0 bases and the J gene lost 7 bases, with 11 bases spanning the gap. This entry belongs to a study of blood T cell repertoires in COVID-19. Looking at the study overall: T cells, B-cell-depleted T cells, or PBMCs provided the cDNA or gDNA that served as material.

Profiled with immunoSEQ multiplex PCR; TCRdb holds only in-frame clones, not every one. The data hold 200,000 to 250,000 clones, with around 88% observed a single time. The material sequenced was PBMCs or T cells enriched from blood (not recorded which). This chain uses TRBV5-1 with TRBJ2-1; TRBD1 might be the D (6 bases). The clonotype originates from a woman in her 50s with acute COVID-19. As DNA, the CDR3 is TGCGCCAGCAGCTTGGGGACAAGGGGGAATGAGCAGTTCTTC. As protein: CASSLGTRGNEQFF.